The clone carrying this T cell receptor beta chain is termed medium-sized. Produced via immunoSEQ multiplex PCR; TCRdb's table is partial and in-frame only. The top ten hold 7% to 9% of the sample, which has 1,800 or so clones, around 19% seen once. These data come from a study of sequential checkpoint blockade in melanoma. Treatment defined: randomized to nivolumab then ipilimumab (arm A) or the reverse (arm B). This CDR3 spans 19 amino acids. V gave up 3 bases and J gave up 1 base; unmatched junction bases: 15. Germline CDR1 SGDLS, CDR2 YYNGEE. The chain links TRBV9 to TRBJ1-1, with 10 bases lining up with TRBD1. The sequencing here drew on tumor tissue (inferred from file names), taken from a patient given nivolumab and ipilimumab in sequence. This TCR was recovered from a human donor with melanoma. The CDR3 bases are TGTGCCAGCAGCGGGGCTGTGGCTCGGACAGGGGGGACGAACACTGAAGCTTTCTTT. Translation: CASSGAVARTGGTNTEAFF.